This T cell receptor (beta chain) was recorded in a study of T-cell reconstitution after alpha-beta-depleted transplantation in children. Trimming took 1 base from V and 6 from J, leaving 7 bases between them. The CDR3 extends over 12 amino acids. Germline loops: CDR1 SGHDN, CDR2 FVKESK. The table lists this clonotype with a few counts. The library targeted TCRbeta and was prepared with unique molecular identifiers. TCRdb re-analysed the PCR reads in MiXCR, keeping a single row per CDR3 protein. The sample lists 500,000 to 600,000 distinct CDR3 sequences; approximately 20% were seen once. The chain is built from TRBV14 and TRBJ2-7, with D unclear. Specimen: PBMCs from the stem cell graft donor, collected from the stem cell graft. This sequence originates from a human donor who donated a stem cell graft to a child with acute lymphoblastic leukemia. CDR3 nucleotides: TGTGCCAGCAGCCAAGTTCAGTCCGAGCAGTACTTC. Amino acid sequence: CASSQVQSEQYF.